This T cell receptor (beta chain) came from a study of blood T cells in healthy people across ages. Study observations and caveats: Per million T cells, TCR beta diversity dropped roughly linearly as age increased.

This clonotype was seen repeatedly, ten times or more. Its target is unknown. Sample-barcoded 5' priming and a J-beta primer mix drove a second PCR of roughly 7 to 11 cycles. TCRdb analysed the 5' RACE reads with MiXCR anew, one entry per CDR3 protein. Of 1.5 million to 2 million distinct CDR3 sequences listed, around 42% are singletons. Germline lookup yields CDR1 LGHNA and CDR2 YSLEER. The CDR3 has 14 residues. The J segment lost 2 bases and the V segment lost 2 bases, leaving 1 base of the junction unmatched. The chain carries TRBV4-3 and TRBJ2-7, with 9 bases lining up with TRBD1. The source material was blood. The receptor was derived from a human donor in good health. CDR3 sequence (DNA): TGCGCCAGCAGCCAAAACAGGGGGCCCTACGAGCAGTACTTC. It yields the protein CASSQNRGPYEQYF.